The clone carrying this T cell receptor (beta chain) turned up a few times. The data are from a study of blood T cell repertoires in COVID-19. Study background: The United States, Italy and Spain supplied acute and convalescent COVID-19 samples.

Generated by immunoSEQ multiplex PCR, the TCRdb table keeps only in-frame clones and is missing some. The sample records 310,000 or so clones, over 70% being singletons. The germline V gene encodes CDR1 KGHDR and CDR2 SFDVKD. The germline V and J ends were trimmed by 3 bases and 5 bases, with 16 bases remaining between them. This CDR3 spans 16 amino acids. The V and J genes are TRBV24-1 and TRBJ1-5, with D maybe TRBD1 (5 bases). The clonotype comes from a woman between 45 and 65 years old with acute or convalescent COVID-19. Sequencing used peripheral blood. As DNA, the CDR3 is TGTGCCACCAGTGATAGGGAATCAGGGATAGATCAGCCCCAGCATTTT. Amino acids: CATSDRESGIDQPQHF.